Following are 17 T cell receptor beta chains from one sample sequenced in a study of T cells in Graves' hyperthyroidism and ophthalmopathy. Amplification yielded TCR beta CDR3 regions, with RNA transcripts as the source. During a first-round RT-PCR of the TCR CDR3, the HTBI primer set was used. A single record per CDR3 protein comes from TCRdb applying MiXCR to the multiplex PCR reads. Here the sample spans fewer than 750,000 distinct CDR3 sequences, roughly 15% being singletons. What was sequenced was blood. These TCRs come from a woman between 45 and 65 years old with Graves' ophthalmopathy.

This clonotype was counted ten times or more. The chain links TRBV5-1 to TRBJ1-1; D is unresolved. The CDR3 spans 14 residues. CDR1 and CDR2 from the germline V gene are SGHRS and YFSETQ. Trimming removed 0 bases at V and 3 bases at J, with 9 bases between. The CDR3 spells CASSLGPEDTEAFF. In nucleotides, the CDR3 is TGCGCCAGCAGCTTGGGACCCGAGGACACTGAAGCTTTCTTT.

This clonotype showed up many times. This chain connects TRBV7-2 to TRBJ2-7; 8 bases fit TRBD1. V lost 3 bases, J lost 3 bases, and 7 bases stayed unmatched. Germline assignment: CDR1 SGHTA and CDR2 FQGNSA. The CDR3 loop spans 15 amino acids. CDR3 region: CASSFGQGSFYEQYF. The CDR3 DNA is TGTGCCAGCAGCTTCGGACAGGGAAGTTTCTACGAGCAGTACTTC.

This clonotype has a count of ten or more. The V gene is TRBV28, the J gene TRBJ1-1; D ambiguous. This CDR3 contains 12 residues. Trimming shortened V by 4 bases and J by 8 bases, and 11 bases separated the two germline ends. The V gene's germline CDR1 is MDHEN and CDR2 SYDVKM. In DNA, the CDR3 is TGTGCCAGCAGTTCCAACCGGGCCGAAGCTTTCTTT. This encodes CASSSNRAEAFF.

This clonotype was picked up many times. The J gene is TRBJ2-1, the V gene TRBV18; D might be TRBD2 (6 bases). Between the trimmed V and J ends, which lost 0 bases and 10 bases, there was a span of 10 bases. Per germline, CDR1 KGHSH and CDR2 LQKENI. The CDR3 covers 13 residues. CDR3 sequence reads: CASSPPGTPEQFF. The CDR3 nucleotides read TGTGCCAGCTCACCACCCGGGACTCCCGAGCAGTTCTTC.

This clonotype was recorded at least ten times. The V gene is TRBV2, the J gene TRBJ1-1, with D unresolved. Germline CDR1 reads SNHLY; CDR2 reads FYNNEI. The V gene lost 4 bases and the J gene lost 8 bases, with 11 bases spanning the gap. CDR3 length equals 12 residues. The CDR3 here is CASSADRPEAFF. Written as DNA, the CDR3 is TGTGCCAGCAGTGCGGATAGACCCGAAGCTTTCTTT.

This clonotype showed up many times. The chain carries TRBV18 and TRBJ1-2; D not certain. The CDR3 consists of 15 residues. V shed 2 bases and J shed 0 bases, with 10 bases lying between them. Looked up from germline, CDR1 is KGHSH and CDR2 is LQKENI. Here the CDR3 DNA reads TGTGCCAGCTCACCAGGCCCCGGGACTAACTATGGCTACACCTTC. It yields the protein CASSPGPGTNYGYTF.

This clonotype was observed at least ten times. The V call is TRBV28, the J call TRBJ1-1; TRBD1 matches at 7 bases. The V segment lost 6 bases and the J segment 11 bases; nucleotides outside the gene matches: 9. The CDR3 spans 12 residues. Germline CDR1 is MDHEN and CDR2 is SYDVKM. CDR3 sequence (DNA): TGTGCCAGCAGCTCCGACAGGGTCAGGGCTTTCTTT. This sequence encodes CASSSDRVRAFF.

As to this clonotype: With a much larger clone just one base away, this may be a read error. The V and J genes are TRBV28 and TRBJ2-1; 9 bases line up with TRBD2. This CDR3 has 15 residues. The germline CDR1 and CDR2 sequences are MDHEN and SYDVKM. The V and J ends lost 3 bases and 6 bases, in that order; junction bases with no gene match: 6. The chain's CDR3 is CASSFEREATNEQFF. CDR3 in DNA: TGTGCCAGCAGTTTTGAGCGGGAGGCAACCAATGAGCAGTTCTTC.

Written as DNA, the CDR3 is TGTGCCAGCTGCGTTGGGACAGGGCGACGTGGGGCCAACGTCCTGACTTTC. The encoded protein is CASCVGTGRRGANVLTF. This chain uses TRBV19 with TRBJ2-6; TRBD1 matches 9 bases. Germline loops: CDR1 LNHDA, CDR2 SQIVND (reference sequence). V shed 9 bases, J shed 3 bases, and the junction held 12 bases outside the gene matches. This CDR3 is 17 amino acids long.

Many counts were recorded for this clonotype. The genes are TRBV20-1 and TRBJ2-2, with unresolved D. The CDR3 is 15 amino acids. Deletions cut 3 bases from V and 0 bases from J, with 11 bases between. The germline V gene encodes CDR1 DFQATT and CDR2 SNEGSKA (reference sequence). The CDR3 is CSASSPLTNTGELFF. As DNA, the CDR3 is TGCAGTGCTAGTTCACCCCTGACGAACACCGGGGAGCTGTTTTTT.

In this sample, this clonotype turned up many times. The chain uses TRBV6-5 and TRBJ2-1, with TRBD1 matching over 9 bases. The CDR3 has 16 residues. The germline V gene encodes CDR1 MNHEY and CDR2 SVGAGI. V lost 2 bases and J lost 7; bases outside the gene matches: 9. The chain's CDR3 is CASSYHPGQGRNEQFF. As DNA, the CDR3 is TGTGCCAGCAGTTACCACCCGGGACAGGGAAGGAATGAGCAGTTCTTC.

This clonotype was counted only a few times. This chain uses TRBV7-3 with TRBJ2-2; 10 nucleotides match TRBD2. The CDR3 is 15 residues long. J gave up 3 bases and V 3 bases, and 1 base lay outside the gene matches. Germline V gene data show CDR1 as SGHTA and CDR2 as FQGTGA. The CDR3 protein is CASSFLAGDTGELFF. CDR3 coding DNA: TGTGCCAGCAGCTTTCTAGCGGGAGACACCGGGGAGCTGTTTTTT.

This clonotype was counted a few times. The chain links TRBV19 to TRBJ2-3; 11 bases fit TRBD2. Germline V CDR1 and CDR2: LNHDA, SQIVND (reference sequence). There are 17 residues in the CDR3. Losses at the gene ends were 6 bases for V and 1 base for J; bases not matched to a gene: 9. The CDR3 DNA is TGTGCCAGTAGACCTAGCGGGAGGAGGTCTGGCACAGATACGCAGTATTTT. Encoded protein: CASRPSGRRSGTDTQYF.

With regard to this clonotype: The CDR3 end shows no conserved phenylalanine or tryptophan, and so a read error is likely. The CDR3, as DNA: TGCAGCGTTGCGGCAGTCCCTAATCAGCCCCAGCATTCT. Protein: CSVAAVPNQPQHS. This sequence joins TRBV29-1 and TRBJ1-5; unclear D gene. Per the germline V gene, CDR1 is SQVTM and CDR2 is ANQGSEA. The CDR3 extends over 13 amino acids. V gave up 4 bases and J gave up 4 bases, with 11 bases separating them.

CDR3 region: CASSYDRDAEAFF. The CDR3 DNA follows: TGTGCCAGCAGTTATGACAGGGACGCTGAAGCTTTCTTT. This rearrangement joins TRBV5-8 to TRBJ1-1, with 7 bases fitting TRBD1. This CDR3 is built from 13 residues. V dropped 5 bases and J dropped 6; count of bases not matched to a gene: 7. Germline lookup yields CDR1 SGHTS and CDR2 YDEGEE.

This clonotype was observed many times. The chain recombines TRBV7-2 with TRBJ2-1; D is possibly TRBD1 (6 bases). CDR1 SGHTA and CDR2 FQGNSA come from the germline V gene. The CDR3 has 15 amino acids. Trimming stripped 5 bases from V and 9 bases from J, with 20 bases between. CDR3 amino acids: CASSETGSQGSEQFF. CDR3 bases: TGTGCCAGCAGCGAGACAGGTTCCCAGGGAAGTGAGCAGTTCTTC. Using reference TRBV7-2 and TRBJ2-1 for the parts outside the CDR3, the full variable domain is GAGVSQSPSNKVTEKGKDVELRCDPISGHTALYWYRQSLGQGLEFLIYFQGNSAPDKSGLPSDRFSAERTGGSVSTLTIQRTQQEDSAVYLCASSETGSQGSEQFFGPGTRLTVL.

This clonotype was seen ten or more times. V gene TRBV6-2 or TRBV6-3 combines with J gene TRBJ2-3; D gene unclear. Between the trimmed V and J ends, which lost 4 bases and 7 bases, there was a span of 9 bases. The CDR3 spans 12 residues. The germline V gene has CDR1 MNHEY and CDR2 SVGEGT. CDR3 coding DNA: TGTGCCAGCAGTTTCTCCAGTAATACGCAGTATTTT. This sequence encodes CASSFSSNTQYF.